This entry features one T cell receptor (beta chain) sequence. The data were obtained in a study of cytomegalovirus exposure and HLA in healthy donors. Vbeta (60) and Jbeta (13) primers were used in the PCR. Profiling relied on immunoSEQ multiplex PCR, and the TCRdb table lists in-frame clones only, not all of them. The sample has about 80,000 clones, approximately 62% seen once. This CDR3 comprises 14 residues. The V gene end was trimmed by 9 bases and the J gene end by 1 base; junction bases not matched to a gene: 8. Germline V gene sequence: CDR1 SEHNR, CDR2 FQNEAQ (reference sequence). Sequencing input: PBMCs. The chain joins TRBV7-9 to TRBJ2-7; 8 nucleotides agree with TRBD2. This TCR came from a male donor in good health and CMV-seropositive. CDR3 sequence (DNA): TGTGCCAGGGGGAAGAAGCGGGAGTCCTACGAGCAGTACTTC. Residues: CARGKKRESYEQYF.